One sample yielded the 21 T cell receptor beta chains listed below, sequenced in a study of shared clonotypes between healthy human individuals. Clones were read by immunoSEQ multiplex PCR, and TCRdb kept only the in-frame ones, dropping some. The repertoire holds about 2.4 million clones, with roughly 92% as singletons. Sequenced: naive CD4+ T cells sorted from blood. Subset of the sample: CD45RA+ positively selected. These receptors were obtained from a man between 18 and 29 years old in good health.

The chain links TRBV14 to TRBJ1-2; D unclear. CDR1 is SGHDN and CDR2 is FVKESK in the germline V gene. The CDR3 loop spans 13 amino acids. V was cut by 4 bases and J by 8 bases, with 14 bases left in between. CDR3 sequence (DNA): TGTGCCAGCAGCCGTGCACCGCGGCGGGGCTACACCTTC. Protein: CASSRAPRRGYTF.

On this clone: This sample also contains other DNA sequences that code for the same CDR3. The rearrangement joins TRBV18 to TRBJ1-5; possibly TRBD1 for D (5 bases). The V gene's germline CDR1 is KGHSH and CDR2 LQKENI. V was shortened by 0 bases and J by 7 bases, with 10 bases between the two germline ends. The CDR3 spans 14 residues. The CDR3 sequence: CASSPPGEGQPQHF. The CDR3 coding sequence is TGTGCCAGCTCACCACCGGGGGAAGGCCAGCCCCAGCATTTT. The whole variable domain, filled in from reference TRBV18 and TRBJ1-5, reads NAGVMQNPRHLVRRRGQEARLRCSPMKGHSHVYWYRQLPEEGLKFMVYLQKENIIDESGMPKERFSAEFPKEGPSILRIQQVVRGDSAAYFCASSPPGEGQPQHFGDGTRLSIL.

The rearrangement joins TRBV7-9 to TRBJ1-1; D remains ambiguous. The CDR3 loop spans 18 amino acids. The germline V gene encodes CDR1 SEHNR and CDR2 FQNEAQ (reference sequence). The V and J ends lost 5 bases and 0 bases respectively, with 22 bases between them. The CDR3 DNA reads as TGTGCCAGCAGCCGCCTAATCCAAGTAACCAGCATGAACACTGAAGCTTTCTTT. Amino acid sequence: CASSRLIQVTSMNTEAFF.

This rearrangement joins TRBV7-9 to TRBJ2-7; the match to TRBD2 covers 9 bases. The length of the CDR3 is 15 residues. Germline V gives CDR1 SEHNR, CDR2 FQNEAQ (reference sequence). V lost 3 bases and J lost 3; bases outside the gene matches: 6. The CDR3 DNA follows: TGTGCCAGCAGCTTTGTTCGAGCGGGGGGCTACGAGCAGTACTTC. It translates to CASSFVRAGGYEQYF.

This clone has a handful of counts. The CDR3 DNA reads TGTGCCATCAGTGCACAGGGACCAAGCAATCAGCCCCAGCATTTT. Translating it yields CAISAQGPSNQPQHF. This sequence joins TRBV10-3 and TRBJ1-5, with D perhaps TRBD1 (6 bases). This CDR3 is built from 15 residues. V was cut by 4 bases and J by 1 base, with 11 bases left in between. CDR1 is ENHRY, CDR2 SYGVKD, per germline.

This rearrangement joins TRBV11-2 to TRBJ2-5; D tentatively reads TRBD1 or TRBD2 (7 bases each). The germline CDR1 and CDR2 sequences are SGHAT and FQNNGV. Trimming shortened V by 1 base and J by 0 bases, and 18 bases separated the two germline ends. The CDR3 length is 18 residues. CDR3 in amino acids: CASSLVGGTAGYQETQYF. CDR3 DNA sequence: TGTGCCAGCAGCTTAGTCGGAGGGACAGCGGGGTACCAAGAGACCCAGTACTTC.

J is TRBJ2-2 and V is TRBV19, with a weak D call TRBD1 (5 bases). CDR3 length equals 15 residues. From germline, CDR1 is LNHDA and CDR2 SQIVND (reference sequence). V lost 9 bases and J 6 bases, leaving 20 bases between the germline ends. The CDR3 sequence is CASVQQGTVAGELFF. CDR3 nucleotides: TGTGCCAGCGTTCAGCAGGGAACAGTCGCCGGGGAGCTGTTTTTT. The full variable domain, completed using reference TRBV19 and TRBJ2-2, is DGGITQSPKYLFRKEGQNVTLSCEQNLNHDAMYWYRQDPGQGLRLIYYSQIVNDFQKGDIAEGYSVSREKKESFPLTVTSAQKNPTAFYLCASVQQGTVAGELFFGEGSRLTVL.

The rearrangement uses TRBV27 and TRBJ2-5; D is ambiguous. The CDR3 totals 13 residues. Trimming took off 5 bases at V and 3 bases at J, with 10 bases between the two ends. Germline CDR1 reads MNHEY; CDR2 reads SMNVEV (reference sequence). The CDR3 DNA follows: TGTGCCAGCAGTCTAGGGCCCGAAGAGACCCAGTACTTC. Translating gives CASSLGPEETQYF.

The J gene is TRBJ2-1, the V gene TRBV27; 11 bases align to TRBD2. The CDR3 sequence is 17 residues long. V was pared by 5 bases and J by 8 bases, with 14 bases of the junction left unmatched. The V gene's germline CDR1 is MNHEY and CDR2 SMNVEV (reference sequence). CDR3 coding DNA: TGTGCCAGCAGTCCTATGATGCTAGCGGGGGGTATGGATGAGCAGTTCTTC. This translates into CASSPMMLAGGMDEQFF.

The chain is built from TRBV18 and TRBJ1-5; no clear D. The CDR3 is 14 amino acids. Between the trimmed V and J ends, which lost 6 bases and 5 bases, there was a span of 14 bases. CDR1 is KGHSH, CDR2 LQKENI, per germline. CDR3: CASSQGSGDQPQHF. For the CDR3, the DNA is TGTGCCAGCTCCCAAGGGTCGGGCGATCAGCCCCAGCATTTT. Together with reference TRBV18 and TRBJ1-5, the CDR3 gives the full variable domain: NAGVMQNPRHLVRRRGQEARLRCSPMKGHSHVYWYRQLPEEGLKFMVYLQKENIIDESGMPKERFSAEFPKEGPSILRIQQVVRGDSAAYFCASSQGSGDQPQHFGDGTRLSIL.

CDR3 DNA sequence: TGTGCCAGCAGTGAATTGGGTGGATGGACTGAAGCTTTCTTT. Protein: CASSELGGWTEAFF. The J gene is TRBJ1-1, the V gene TRBV25-1; no clear D. This CDR3 contains 14 residues. V shed 1 base and J shed 5 bases, with 11 bases lying between them. In germline, CDR1 is MGHDK, CDR2 SYGVNS.

J is TRBJ2-2 and V is TRBV28, with a tentative D call TRBD2 (6 bases). Trimming removed 2 bases from V and 4 bases from J, with 14 bases in between. Germline V lookup: CDR1 MDHEN, CDR2 SYDVKM. CDR3 length: 16 residues. In nucleotides, the CDR3 is TGTGCCAGCAGTTTAGGCGGGGCTGCGAGCACCGGGGAGCTGTTTTTT. Its protein is CASSLGGAASTGELFF.

This clone was observed once. This rearrangement joins TRBV2 to TRBJ2-7; D unresolved. The CDR3 loop spans 12 amino acids. Germline-derived CDR1 and CDR2 are SNHLY and FYNNEI. V gave up 6 bases and J gave up 4 bases, with 10 bases separating them. The CDR3 nucleotides read TGTGCCAGCAGATTACTTCTTTACGAGCAGTACTTC. Encoded protein: CASRLLLYEQYF.

This chain connects TRBV4-2 to TRBJ1-4, with a possible D match to TRBD1 (5 bases). Germline V gives CDR1 LGHNA, CDR2 YNFKEQ. The CDR3 sequence is 18 residues long. Trimming stripped 0 bases from V and 7 bases from J, with 21 bases between. In DNA, the CDR3 is TGTGCCAGCAGCCAAGATATCCTCGTGAGGGGCAGGGTTGAAAAACTGTTTTTT. Its protein product is CASSQDILVRGRVEKLFF.

This chain connects TRBV29-1 to TRBJ2-1, with a weak D call TRBD1 (6 bases). The CDR3 spans 11 residues. Germline CDR1 and CDR2: SQVTM and ANQGSEA. V was trimmed by 5 bases and J by 4 bases, leaving 6 bases between them. The CDR3 spells CSVQGYNEQFF. DNA of the CDR3: TGCAGCGTTCAGGGGTACAATGAGCAGTTCTTC.

The chain uses TRBV11-2 and TRBJ1-1, with 7 bases matching TRBD1. The V and J ends lost 2 bases and 6 bases, in that order; junction bases with no gene match: 12. Looked up from germline, CDR1 is SGHAT and CDR2 is FQNNGV. This CDR3 has 16 amino acids. The CDR3 protein is CASSLSPALTGAEAFF. CDR3 DNA sequence: TGTGCCAGCAGCTTATCCCCGGCCCTTACAGGGGCTGAAGCTTTCTTT.

This clone was counted only a few times. The chain joins TRBV14 to TRBJ2-1, with D hard to call. The CDR3 covers 12 residues. Trimming shortened V by 4 bases and J by 12 bases, and 13 bases separated the two germline ends. Looked up from germline, CDR1 is SGHDN and CDR2 is FVKESK. DNA for the CDR3: TGTGCCAGCAGCCTGCTGGACGGGCGGCAGTTCTTC. As protein: CASSLLDGRQFF.

This clone was picked up one time. The chain couples TRBV5-8 to TRBJ1-1; D possibly corresponds to TRBD1 (6 bases). Germline V CDR1 and CDR2: SGHTS, YDEGEE. The length of the CDR3 is 13 residues. Trimming removed 8 bases from V and 4 bases from J, with 15 bases in between. In DNA form, the CDR3 reads TGTGCCAGGGGAAGAAGGGGGTCCACTGAAGCTTTCTTT. Its translation is CARGRRGSTEAFF.

The CDR3 sequence is CASRPGQYNSPLHF. For the CDR3, the DNA is TGTGCCAGCAGACCGGGCCAATATAATTCACCCCTCCACTTT. The chain recombines TRBV28 with TRBJ1-6; D is undetermined. V gave up 6 bases and J gave up 4 bases, with 10 bases separating them. CDR3 length: 14 amino acids. CDR1 and CDR2 (germline): MDHEN, SYDVKM.

Comments on this clone: Other DNA sequences from this sample encode an identical CDR3 as well. V gene TRBV2 combines with J gene TRBJ2-5; a weak D match, TRBD2 (6 bases). Trimming pared 6 bases from V and 2 bases from J, leaving 13 bases between. CDR3 length equals 14 residues. CDR1 is SNHLY, CDR2 FYNNEI, per germline. CDR3 residues: CASRGGLLQETQYF. CDR3 coding DNA: TGTGCCAGCAGGGGGGGACTGCTTCAAGAGACCCAGTACTTC.

The rearrangement uses TRBV5-6 and TRBJ2-7; D is undetermined. Looked up from germline, CDR1 is SGHDT and CDR2 is YYEEEE. CDR3 length: 12 residues. The V end lost 5 bases, the J end lost 3 bases, and 9 bases lay between the germline ends. CDR3 sequence reads: CASSAGLYEQYF. The CDR3, as DNA: TGTGCCAGCAGTGCAGGCCTCTACGAGCAGTACTTC. Full variable domain (outside the CDR3, taken from reference TRBV5-6 and TRBJ2-7): DAGVTQSPTHLIKTRGQQVTLRCSPKSGHDTVSWYQQALGQGPQFIFQYYEEEERQRGNFPDRFSGHQFPNYSSELNVNALLLGDSALYLCASSAGLYEQYFGPGTRLTVT.